These 3 T cell receptor beta chains came from one sample sequenced in a study of Ad26.COV2.S vaccination and SARS-CoV-2 variants. Treatment reported: approximately 18 received Ad26.COV2.S at low or high dose, single or two shots; about 5 received placebo; per-sample allocation not given. Sampling was performed 63 days after the first vaccine or placebo injection. Measured with immunoSEQ multiplex PCR; TCRdb has only the in-frame clones, and not every one. The sample gives some 480,000 clones, 87% of which show up once; 13% is in the top ten. The material was peripheral blood, obtained in a trial of Ad26.COV2.S vaccine versus placebo. These TCRs come from a person aged 18-60 years who received the Ad26.COV2.S COVID-19 vaccine or a placebo.

J is TRBJ2-1 and V is TRBV6-5; D possibly matches TRBD1 or TRBD2 (5 bases each). Germline-derived CDR1 and CDR2 are MNHEY and SVGAGI. This CDR3 has 14 amino acids. With 4 bases removed from V and 6 bases from J, the gap between germline ends came to 13 bases. CDR3 in amino acids: CASSSLAGGNEQFF. For the CDR3, the DNA is TGTGCCAGCAGTTCATTAGCTGGGGGCAATGAGCAGTTCTTC.

The rearrangement links TRBV5-1 to TRBJ1-1; the match to TRBD1 covers 8 bases. Germline assignment: CDR1 SGHRS and CDR2 YFSETQ. V dropped 1 base and J dropped 3; count of bases not matched to a gene: 8. The CDR3 extends over 16 amino acids. For the CDR3, the DNA is TGCGCCAGCAGCTTGAGTCAGGGGGCAAGGTACACTGAAGCTTTCTTT. This codes for CASSLSQGARYTEAFF.

This clone was recorded only once. The chain has TRBV29-1 and TRBJ2-2; no clear D. This CDR3 spans 12 amino acids. CDR1 SQVTM and CDR2 ANQGSEA come from the germline V gene. V was clipped by 4 bases and J by 6 bases, with 9 bases between them. DNA for the CDR3: TGCAGCGTTGGTCTAGGAGCCGGGGAGCTGTTTTTT. It yields the protein CSVGLGAGELFF.